These 32 T cell receptor beta chains were all obtained from the same sample, sequenced in a study of Graves' ophthalmopathy and Graves' hyperthyroidism. The authors amplified TCR beta CDR3 regions, and they did so from RNA transcripts for repertoire sequencing. First-round RT-PCR with HTBI primers preceded a second-round multiplex PCR. TCRdb passed the multiplex PCR reads through MiXCR, listing each CDR3 protein once. The sample lists about 480,000 distinct CDR3 sequences, roughly 14% occurring once. The sample consisted of blood. Receptor source: a woman aged 30 to 39 with Graves' ophthalmopathy.

This clonotype was recorded at least ten times. The rearrangement joins TRBV7-3 to TRBJ2-5; D uncertain. V dropped 5 bases and J dropped 8 bases, with 15 bases sitting between them. The CDR3 consists of 13 residues. CDR1 and CDR2 from the germline V gene are SGHTA and FQGTGA. CDR3 loop: CASSADTLSTQYF. In DNA form, the CDR3 reads TGTGCCAGCAGCGCTGACACCCTGAGTACCCAGTACTTC.

The table lists this clonotype with many counts. The CDR3: CASSRSSGETEAFF. CDR3 coding DNA: TGTGCCAGCAGCCGATCTTCGGGAGAGACTGAAGCTTTCTTT. The chain is built from TRBV11-1 and TRBJ1-1; the D is unclear. Looked up from germline, CDR1 is SGHAT and CDR2 is FQDESV (reference sequence). V was pared by 5 bases and J by 5 bases, with 15 bases between. The CDR3 runs 14 residues.

This clonotype was picked up many times. The rearrangement joins TRBV12-3 or TRBV12-4 to TRBJ1-2; a weak D match, TRBD1 (6 bases). The V end lost 5 bases, the J end lost 4 bases, and 17 bases lay between the germline ends. CDR3 length: 15 amino acids. The CDR3 DNA follows: TGTGCCAGCAGTCTCGGGAAGGGGGGAAGCTATGGCTACACCTTC. Translation: CASSLGKGGSYGYTF.

This clonotype was recorded at least ten times. The chain joins TRBV20-1 to TRBJ2-7; 8 bases are a match to TRBD2. V lost 1 base, J lost 3 bases, and 8 bases stayed unmatched. Germline V CDR1 and CDR2: DFQATT, SNEGSKA (reference sequence). The CDR3 loop spans 15 amino acids. The CDR3 loop is CSARGSGSIDYEQYF. The CDR3 region has the DNA TGCAGTGCTAGAGGGAGCGGGAGTATCGACTACGAGCAGTACTTC.

This clonotype was recorded many times. The rearrangement links TRBV28 to TRBJ1-5; D not resolved. Per germline, CDR1 MDHEN and CDR2 SYDVKM. This CDR3 has 13 residues. V was trimmed by 6 bases and J by 7 bases, leaving 13 bases between them. The CDR3 reads CASRIRTNQPQHF. CDR3 coding DNA: TGTGCCAGCAGGATAAGGACGAACCAGCCCCAGCATTTT.

The sample holds one count of this clonotype. This CDR3 is missing its conserved last phenylalanine or tryptophan, likely due to a read error. The CDR3 is CASSPRGSADQPQHL. Here the CDR3 DNA reads TGTGCCAGCAGCCCTAGGGGCAGTGCCGATCAGCCCCAGCATTTG. V usage is TRBV3-1 and J usage is TRBJ1-5, with D maybe TRBD1 (5 bases). The CDR3 sequence is 15 residues long. V was shortened by 4 bases and J by 5 bases, with 15 bases between the two germline ends. CDR1 and CDR2 from the germline V gene are LGHDT and YNNKEL (reference sequence).

This clonotype came up many times. The chain employs TRBV11-2 and TRBJ2-5; D ambiguous. CDR1 and CDR2 (germline): SGHAT, FQNNGV. V shed 5 bases and J shed 2 bases, with 15 bases lying between them. This CDR3 is 15 amino acids long. CDR3 coding DNA: TGTGCCAGCAGCCTCCTTGGTAGTCAACAAGAGACCCAGTACTTC. Its protein product is CASSLLGSQQETQYF.

Notes on this clonotype: At one of its ends the junction is not consistent with the germline gene, which may arise from a read error. The rearrangement links TRBV12-3 or TRBV12-4 to TRBJ2-1, with TRBD1 as a possible D gene (6 bases). The CDR3 extends over 14 amino acids. The DNA for the CDR3 is TGTGCCAGCAGTAGACAGGATTCCTACAATGAGAAGTTCTTC. It codes for CASSRQDSYNEKFF.

This clonotype occurred many times. The chain combines TRBV28 with TRBJ1-1, with unresolved D. Germline CDR1 and CDR2: MDHEN and SYDVKM. V shed 6 bases and J shed 2 bases, with 19 bases lying between them. The CDR3 totals 16 residues. CDR3 protein: CASSQPGDGLNTEAFF. In DNA form, the CDR3 reads TGTGCCAGCAGCCAACCGGGAGACGGACTAAACACTGAAGCTTTCTTT. The variable domain in full, with the rest retrieved from reference TRBV28 and TRBJ1-1, is DVKVTQSSRYLVKRTGEKVFLECVQDMDHENMFWYRQDPGLGLRLIYFSYDVKMKEKGDIPEGYSVSREKKERFSLILESASTNQTSMYLCASSQPGDGLNTEAFFGQGTRLTVV.

There are many counts of this clonotype. V usage is TRBV24-1 and J usage is TRBJ1-1; 7 bases agree with TRBD1. The CDR3 has 12 amino acids. The junction had 4 bases not matched to a gene; V was cut back by 2 bases and J by 11 bases. Germline CDR1 is KGHDR and CDR2 is SFDVKD. Written as DNA, the CDR3 is TGTGCCACCAGTGATTCTAGGGGGCAGGCTTTCTTT. Protein sequence: CATSDSRGQAFF.

This clonotype was recorded a few times. V is TRBV28 and J is TRBJ2-2; 9 nucleotides align to TRBD2. There are 15 residues in the CDR3. V lost 6 bases to trimming and J lost 6 bases; unmatched junction nucleotides: 8. Germline values: CDR1 MDHEN, CDR2 SYDVKM. The CDR3 region has the DNA TGTGCCAGCAGAGATCGCGGGGGGGCCCCCGGGGAGCTGTTTTTT. This sequence encodes CASRDRGGAPGELFF.

This clonotype was seen at least ten times. The chain joins TRBV15 to TRBJ2-5; D is uncertain. The germline V and J ends were trimmed by 0 bases and 5 bases, with 13 bases remaining between them. The germline V gene encodes CDR1 LNHNV and CDR2 YYDKDF (reference sequence). This CDR3 has 15 residues. DNA of the CDR3: TGTGCCACCAGCAGAGATCTAGTAGCTGGTGAGACCCAGTACTTC. Translation gives CATSRDLVAGETQYF. The complete variable domain, with remaining parts taken from reference TRBV15 and TRBJ2-5, reads DAMVIQNPRYQVTQFGKPVTLSCSQTLNHNVMYWYQQKSSQAPKLLFHYYDKDFNNEADTPDNFQSRRPNTSFCFLDIRSPGLGDTAMYLCATSRDLVAGETQYFGPGTRLLVL.

Many counts were recorded for this clonotype. The chain combines TRBV6-1 with TRBJ2-7; 9 bases agree with TRBD2. CDR1 and CDR2 (germline): MNHNS, SASEGT. V lost 3 bases to trimming and J lost 0 bases; unmatched junction nucleotides: 3. The CDR3 loop spans 15 amino acids. The DNA of the CDR3 is TGTGCCAGCAGTGAGGGTAGCGGGGGCTCCTACGAGCAGTACTTC. It translates to CASSEGSGGSYEQYF.

This clonotype was seen ten or more times. The rearrangement uses TRBV28 and TRBJ2-5; D tentatively fits TRBD1 or TRBD2 (5 bases each). The germline gives CDR1 MDHEN, CDR2 SYDVKM. CDR3 length: 14 residues. V was trimmed by 1 base and J by 5 bases, leaving 11 bases between them. Written as DNA, the CDR3 is TGTGCCAGCAGTTTATCCTCCTGGGGGGAGACCCAGTACTTC. Its translation: CASSLSSWGETQYF.

The J gene is TRBJ2-2, the V gene TRBV20-1; TRBD2 matches at 10 bases. Germline V gene data show CDR1 as DFQATT and CDR2 as SNEGSKA (reference sequence). The length of the CDR3 is 17 residues. V lost 0 bases to trimming and J lost 5 bases; unmatched junction nucleotides: 9. This CDR3 is CSARDTSGDRRTGELFF. The CDR3 bases are TGCAGTGCTAGAGATACTAGCGGGGACCGCCGTACCGGGGAGCTGTTTTTT.

About this clonotype itself: Possible read error: a much larger clone is one base away. This chain connects TRBV27 to TRBJ1-1; D is unresolved. The CDR3 covers 11 residues. Germline CDR1 is MNHEY and CDR2 is SMNVEV (reference sequence). Here the CDR3 DNA reads TGTGCCAGCATGTTAAACACTGAAACTTTCTTT. This translates into CASMLNTETFF.

The chain combines TRBV20-1 with TRBJ2-1, with unresolved D. The V end was cut by 3 bases, the J end by 2 bases, with 11 bases between. The germline V gene encodes CDR1 DFQATT and CDR2 SNEGSKA (reference sequence). The CDR3 spans 14 residues. The CDR3: CSARGRGTYNEQFF. CDR3 sequence (DNA): TGCAGTGCTAGGGGCAGAGGCACCTACAATGAGCAGTTCTTC.

The chain links TRBV6-1 to TRBJ1-6; tentatively, D is TRBD1 (6 bases). Trimming shortened V by 2 bases and J by 7 bases, and 9 bases separated the two germline ends. The CDR3 runs 14 residues. In germline, CDR1 is MNHNS, CDR2 SASEGT. The CDR3 DNA follows: TGTGCCAGCAGTGAACGGGGGGCGAATTCACCCCTCCACTTT. It is translated as CASSERGANSPLHF.

This clonotype showed up many times. The CDR3 is CASSPRGGKYEQYF. The CDR3 DNA reads TGTGCCAGCAGCCCTCGAGGCGGAAAATACGAGCAGTACTTC. The rearrangement joins TRBV12-3 or TRBV12-4 to TRBJ2-7, with D hard to call. The CDR3 has 14 residues. V was trimmed by 6 bases and J by 4 bases, leaving 16 bases between them.

This clonotype was counted only a few times. The J gene is TRBJ2-5, the V gene TRBV4-1; D is ambiguous. There are 14 residues in the CDR3. The germline CDR1 and CDR2 sequences are MGHRA and YSYEKL. The V end was cut by 0 bases, the J end by 12 bases, with 17 bases between. CDR3 DNA: TGCGCCAGCAGCCAAGATGAAGTCCCGGGCTCCAAGTACTTC. It codes for CASSQDEVPGSKYF.

Only a few counts were recorded for this clonotype. The chain carries TRBV4-1 and TRBJ2-5, with D tentatively TRBD1 (5 bases). The CDR3 is 14 residues long. The germline V and J ends were trimmed by 5 bases and 2 bases, with 12 bases remaining between them. Germline V CDR1 and CDR2: MGHRA, YSYEKL. CDR3 sequence reads: CASSIQGSQETQYF. The CDR3, as DNA: TGCGCCAGCAGCATCCAGGGTTCTCAAGAGACCCAGTACTTC.

A few counts support this clonotype. The chain carries TRBV20-1 and TRBJ2-7, with TRBD1 identical over 7 bases. V lost 0 bases, J lost 6 bases, and 8 bases stayed unmatched. CDR3 length: 14 residues. CDR1 DFQATT and CDR2 SNEGSKA come from the germline V gene (reference sequence). The CDR3 nucleotides are TGCAGTGCTAGAGATCCAACAGGGGCTGGCGAGCAGTACTTC. It yields the protein CSARDPTGAGEQYF.

This clonotype was seen a few times. Sequence at one end of the junction differs from germline and may be a read error. V gene TRBV12-3 or TRBV12-4 combines with J gene TRBJ1-1, with D unresolved. CDR3 size: 14 residues. The CDR3, as DNA: TGTGCCAGTACTTATTTGAGGGTTGACACTGAAGCTTGCTTT. As protein: CASTYLRVDTEACF.

The sample holds many counts of this clonotype. V and J are TRBV6-5 and TRBJ1-1; D call uncertain. This CDR3 has 14 amino acids. Germline V CDR1 and CDR2: MNHEY, SVGAGI. Deletions cut 2 bases from V and 1 base from J, with 8 bases between. CDR3 sequence reads: CASSYTIGNTEAFF. The CDR3 DNA is TGTGCCAGCAGTTACACCATCGGGAACACTGAAGCTTTCTTT.

Comments on this clonotype: A much larger clone lies one base from this, so it may be a read error. In nucleotides, the CDR3 is TGTGCTAGTGGTTATGGGGGACCTAGGCATCCCCAGCATTTT. Encoded protein: CASGYGGPRHPQHF. The chain employs TRBV12-5 and TRBJ1-5; maybe TRBD1 (5 bases). The length of the CDR3 is 14 residues. The V gene lost 4 bases and the J gene lost 10 bases, with 17 bases spanning the gap. Germline V gene sequence: CDR1 LGHNT, CDR2 FRNRAP.

This clonotype has more than one count but fewer than ten. This sequence joins TRBV11-2 and TRBJ2-5; the match to TRBD2 covers 11 bases. The germline gives CDR1 SGHAT, CDR2 FQNNGV. The ends lost 2 bases at V and 1 base at J; junction bases unmatched: 6. The CDR3 spans 17 residues. CDR3 protein: CASSLWGTSGVQETQYF. The CDR3 DNA is TGTGCCAGCAGCTTATGGGGGACTAGCGGAGTCCAAGAGACCCAGTACTTC. Using reference TRBV11-2 and TRBJ2-5 for the parts outside the CDR3, the full variable domain is EAGVAQSPRYKIIEKRQSVAFWCNPISGHATLYWYQQILGQGPKLLIQFQNNGVVDDSQLPKDRFSAERLKGVDSTLKIQPAKLEDSAVYLCASSLWGTSGVQETQYFGPGTRLLVL.

The chain joins TRBV11-2 to TRBJ2-7; perhaps TRBD2 as D (6 bases). Looked up from germline, CDR1 is SGHAT and CDR2 is FQNNGV. This CDR3 contains 14 residues. The V end was cut by 8 bases, the J end by 0 bases, with 14 bases between. The CDR3 region is CASGPGGHSYEQYF. DNA of the CDR3: TGTGCCAGCGGGCCAGGAGGGCACTCCTACGAGCAGTACTTC.

This clonotype came up a few times. The chain recombines TRBV13 with TRBJ2-7; D not certain. CDR1 is PRHDT and CDR2 is FYEKMQ in the germline V gene (reference sequence). Deletions cut 4 bases from V and 3 bases from J, with 10 bases between. The length of the CDR3 is 13 residues. Written as DNA, the CDR3 is TGTGCCAGCAGCTCCAACAAAAACTACGAGCAGTACTTC. Its translation is CASSSNKNYEQYF. Based on the CDR3 plus reference TRBV13 and TRBJ2-7, the full variable domain is AAGVIQSPRHLIKEKRETATLKCYPIPRHDTVYWYQQGPGQDPQFLISFYEKMQSDKGSIPDRFSAQQFSDYHSELNMSSLELGDSALYFCASSSNKNYEQYFGPGTRLTVT.

The table lists this clonotype with many counts. J is TRBJ2-2 and V is TRBV7-8; 7 bases agree with TRBD2. The CDR3 spans 17 residues. Per the germline V gene, CDR1 is SGHVS and CDR2 is FQNEAQ. V shed 4 bases, J shed 4 bases, and the junction held 12 bases outside the gene matches. The CDR3 DNA follows: TGTGCCAGCAGCTCCAAAAGCGGGGCAGCTTTCACCGGGGAGCTGTTTTTT. It encodes CASSSKSGAAFTGELFF.

This clonotype was seen many times. V is TRBV6-1 and J is TRBJ2-5; D call uncertain. Trimming pared 5 bases from V and 3 bases from J, leaving 4 bases between. The CDR3 loop spans 11 amino acids. The germline V gene encodes CDR1 MNHNS and CDR2 SASEGT. In DNA, the CDR3 is TGTGCCAGCAGTCCTAAAGAGACCCAGTACTTC. This codes for CASSPKETQYF.

Regarding this clonotype: This may be a read error, as it is one base from a much larger clone. The V and J genes are TRBV2 and TRBJ1-5; D uncertain. The germline CDR1 and CDR2 sequences are SNHLY and FYNNEI. The CDR3 is made up of 13 amino acids. The CDR3 nucleotides are TGTGCCAGCAGTGGGGAGGGAACACAGCCCCAGCAGTTT. Protein sequence: CASSGEGTQPQQF.

In its sample, this clonotype was seen many times. The chain links TRBV20-1 to TRBJ2-7, with 7 bases fitting TRBD1. The germline V gene has CDR1 DFQATT and CDR2 SNEGSKA (reference sequence). This CDR3 is built from 15 residues. V was pared by 4 bases and J by 1 base, with 10 bases of the junction left unmatched. CDR3 protein: CSANLGDSLSYEQYF. In nucleotides, the CDR3 is TGCAGTGCTAACTTGGGGGACAGCCTATCCTACGAGCAGTACTTC.